The clone carrying this T cell receptor (beta chain) turned up a few times. A NOSPECS grade of at least 4, a Clinical Activity Score of at least 3 and duration under 3 months were recorded in ophthalmopathy patients. Investigators excluded patients with uncontrolled infection, other autoimmune disease, pregnancy or lactation. Clinical symptoms, serum thyroxine, TRAb, thyroid ultrasound and orbital computed tomography established diagnosis. Amplified TCR beta CDR3 regions came from RNA transcripts. The TCR CDR3 first-round RT-PCR relied on the HTBI primer set. TCRdb recomputed calls from the multiplex PCR reads with MiXCR, one row per CDR3 protein. In the table there are 490,000 or so distinct CDR3 sequences, approximately 16% of which are singletons. This sample stems from a study of T cells in Graves' hyperthyroidism and ophthalmopathy. The CDR3 has 12 residues. Trimming removed 3 bases from V and 8 bases from J, with 6 bases in between. Looked up from germline, CDR1 is SGHNT and CDR2 is YYREEE (reference sequence).

Specimen: blood. The V gene is TRBV5-4, the J gene TRBJ1-6; D ambiguous. This clonotype originated in a woman in her twenties or thirties with Graves' ophthalmopathy. The CDR3 sequence is CASSSIDSPLHF. The CDR3 bases are TGTGCCAGCAGCTCTATTGATTCACCCCTCCACTTT.